The rows below give T cell receptor beta chains drawn from one sample of a study of blood T cell repertoires in COVID-19. TCRdb keeps only in-frame clones here, not all; method: immunoSEQ multiplex PCR. The sample has some 62,000 clones; approximately 78% are singletons. Sequencing was performed on peripheral blood. The receptors derive from a man aged 55 to 70 with COVID-19, enrolled during active disease. Both conserved end residues are part of each CDR3. A D gene is named only where the DNA matches it firmly. The size entry is marked missing in some rows and otherwise reads once, few, many or a size class.

.	.	TRBV6-5	TRBJ2-6	CASEREIPGANVLTF	TGTGCCAGCGAGAGGGAGATCCCTGGGGCCAACGTCCTGACTTTC
TRBD1	.	TRBV25-1	TRBJ1-2	CASSESGNRGSTKGYTF	TGTGCCAGCAGTGAATCGGGGAACAGGGGATCAACGAAGGGCTACACCTTC
TRBD1	.	TRBV5-1	TRBJ2-3	CASSLRQGTDTQYF	TGCGCCAGCAGCTTGAGACAGGGGACAGATACGCAGTATTTT
.	.	TRBV28	TRBJ2-1	CASRRGWGSYYNEQFF	TGTGCCAGCAGAAGGGGTTGGGGAAGCTACTACAATGAGCAGTTCTTC
TRBD2	.	TRBV2	TRBJ2-7	CASNQAGVTYEQYF	TGTGCCAGCAACCAAGCGGGGGTCACCTACGAGCAGTACTTC
TRBD2	.	TRBV14	TRBJ2-7	CASSPGGLNREQYF	TGTGCCAGCAGCCCGGGGGGGCTAAATCGGGAGCAGTACTTC
TRBD2	.	TRBV5-1	TRBJ2-1	CASSLLAGEVEQFF	TGCGCCAGCAGCTTGCTAGCGGGAGAGGTTGAGCAGTTCTTC
.	.	TRBV5-1	TRBJ2-1	CASSLDQGSYNEQFF	TGCGCCAGCAGCTTGGACCAGGGGTCCTACAATGAGCAGTTCTTC
.	.	TRBV7-9	TRBJ2-7	CASSRTLSYEQYF	TGTGCCAGCAGCCGGACACTTTCCTACGAGCAGTACTTC
TRBD2	.	TRBV9	TRBJ2-5	CASSVGAGGPGYETQYF	TGTGCCAGCAGCGTAGGAGCGGGGGGGCCGGGTTATGAGACCCAGTACTTC
.	.	TRBV6-5	TRBJ2-2	CASTTGDLSGELFF	TGTGCCAGCACTACTGGAGATCTTTCCGGGGAGCTGTTTTTT
TRBD1	.	TRBV5-4	TRBJ1-2	CASSLAGTGFGYGYTF	TGTGCCAGCAGCCTAGCCGGGACAGGTTTCGGCTATGGCTACACCTTC
.	.	TRBV5-1	TRBJ2-1	CASQGSISSYNEQFF	TGCGCCAGTCAGGGATCTATAAGCTCCTACAATGAGCAGTTCTTC
.	.	TRBV7-2	TRBJ2-1	CASSVLVDEQFF	TGTGCCAGCAGCGTACTAGTTGATGAGCAGTTCTTC
TRBD1	.	TRBV18	TRBJ2-7	CASSQTPAGTGFYEQYF	TGTGCCAGCTCACAGACTCCAGCCGGGACAGGGTTCTACGAGCAGTACTTC
.	.	TRBV18	TRBJ1-4	CASSPVSGVTNEKLFF	TGTGCCAGCTCCCCCGTGTCGGGGGTGACTAATGAAAAACTGTTTTTT
.	.	TRBV5-4	TRBJ2-7	CASSNGGGVSYEQYF	TGTGCCAGCAGCAATGGAGGGGGGGTCTCCTACGAGCAGTACTTC
.	.	TRBV11-2	TRBJ2-7	CASSFQGSGEQYF	TGTGCCAGCAGCTTTCAGGGCTCGGGTGAGCAGTACTTC
.	.	TRBV7-5	TRBJ2-4	CARSLRRVRFYGSNIQYF	TGTGCCAGAAGCTTAAGACGTGTGAGGTTTTACGGGAGTAACATTCAGTACTTC
TRBD1	once	TRBV6-5	TRBJ1-5	CASSYSQGADQPQHF	TGTGCCAGCAGTTACTCTCAGGGGGCGGATCAGCCCCAGCATTTT
TRBD2	.	TRBV7-6	TRBJ2-2	CASSLEVLAGGHTGELFF	TGTGCCAGCAGCTTAGAGGTCCTAGCGGGAGGTCACACCGGGGAGCTGTTTTTT
.	few	TRBV6-6	TRBJ2-7	CASSREYEQYF	TGTGCCAGCAGTCGAGAGTACGAGCAGTACTTC
TRBD2	.	TRBV24-1	TRBJ2-5	CATSDPSGGVRETQYF	TGTGCCACCAGTGATCCGTCTGGGGGGGTTCGGGAGACCCAGTACTTC
TRBD1	.	TRBV24-1	TRBJ2-3	CATSGGTDLTDTQYF	TGTGCCACCAGTGGTGGGACAGACCTCACAGATACGCAGTATTTT
.	few	TRBV4-1	TRBJ1-1	CAAGGGQNTEAFF	TGCGCCGCGGGGGGCGGGCAGAACACTGAAGCTTTCTTT
.	.	TRBV5-1	TRBJ2-2	CASSLDGTGELFF	TGCGCCAGCAGCCTGGACGGTACCGGGGAGCTGTTTTTT
.	medium-sized	TRBV14	TRBJ2-3	CASSYVRTDTQYF	TGTGCCAGCAGTTATGTCCGCACAGATACGCAGTATTTT
TRBD2	.	TRBV7-9	TRBJ2-7	CASSMGLARDYEQYF	TGTGCCAGCAGCATGGGACTAGCGCGCGACTACGAGCAGTACTTC
TRBD1	few	TRBV7-6	TRBJ2-7	CASSHGQGRGEQYF	TGTGCCAGCAGCCACGGACAGGGAAGGGGCGAGCAGTACTTC
TRBD1	.	TRBV6-5	TRBJ1-6	CASRSPGQRNSPLHF	TGTGCCAGCAGGTCACCGGGACAGAGGAATTCACCCCTCCACTTT
.	many	TRBV5-5	TRBJ1-1	CASSLGRGITEAFF	TGTGCCAGCAGCTTAGGAAGGGGAATCACTGAAGCTTTCTTT
TRBD2	.	TRBV2	TRBJ2-1	CASTDGTSYNEQFF	TGTGCCAGCACTGACGGGACTAGTTACAATGAGCAGTTCTTC
TRBD2	.	TRBV29-1	TRBJ2-1	CSASSIAGQRGGNNEQFF	TGCAGCGCCTCATCAATAGCGGGCCAGCGGGGGGGAAACAATGAGCAGTTCTTC
.	.	TRBV6-1	TRBJ1-3	CASSELYSGNTIYF	TGTGCCAGCAGTGAACTCTACTCTGGAAACACCATATATTTT
.	once	TRBV9	TRBJ2-2	CASSVARGEQDGELFF	TGTGCCAGCAGCGTGGCCAGGGGAGAACAAGACGGGGAGCTGTTTTTT
TRBD1	.	TRBV10-3	TRBJ2-5	CAISPGTGAETQYF	TGTGCCATCAGTCCCGGGACAGGGGCAGAGACCCAGTACTTC
.	.	TRBV4-1	TRBJ2-1	CASSQEPRGDNEQFF	TGCGCCAGCAGCCAAGAACCCCGGGGAGACAATGAGCAGTTCTTC
.	.	TRBV30	TRBJ2-2	CAWSVHANTGELFF	TGTGCCTGGAGTGTACATGCGAACACCGGGGAGCTGTTTTTT
TRBD1	.	TRBV11-2	TRBJ1-1	CASSTWTGGGTEAFF	TGTGCCAGCAGCACCTGGACAGGTGGGGGCACTGAAGCTTTCTTT
.	once	TRBV24-1	TRBJ2-5	CATSEEQRETQYF	TGTGCCACCAGTGAGGAGCAAAGAGAGACCCAGTACTTC
TRBD1	many	TRBV15	TRBJ1-1	CATSGDRDIHEAFF	TGTGCCACCAGCGGGGACAGGGATATACATGAAGCTTTCTTT
.	.	TRBV5-5	TRBJ1-5	CASSYDRTQRPQHF	TGTGCCAGCAGCTACGACAGGACCCAACGGCCCCAGCATTTT
TRBD2	.	TRBV11-3	TRBJ2-7	CASSLDHGGMYEQYF	TGTGCCAGCAGCTTAGATCACGGGGGGATGTACGAGCAGTACTTC
.	.	TRBV29-1	TRBJ1-5	CSVGQNFGQPQHF	TGCAGCGTGGGGCAGAATTTTGGTCAGCCCCAGCATTTT
TRBD2	.	TRBV19	TRBJ2-1	CASSMGTSDYNEQFF	TGTGCCAGTAGTATGGGGACTAGTGACTACAATGAGCAGTTCTTC
.	.	TRBV6-1	TRBJ1-5	CASSDFRGREQPQHF	TGTGCCAGCAGTGATTTCAGGGGAAGGGAGCAGCCCCAGCATTTT
TRBD2	.	TRBV7-2	TRBJ2-7	CASSSIRLAVRHEQYF	TGTGCCAGCAGCTCCATCCGACTAGCCGTTCGCCACGAGCAGTACTTC
.	.	TRBV4-1	TRBJ2-7	CASSRQVAGAEQYF	TGCGCCAGCAGCCGACAGGTCGCGGGAGCCGAGCAGTACTTC
.	.	TRBV25-1	TRBJ1-2	CASSELSFLGGGYTF	TGTGCCAGCAGTGAATTATCCTTTTTGGGGGGAGGCTACACCTTC
TRBD2	.	TRBV4-2	TRBJ2-3	CASSQVSLAGGLADTQYF	TGTGCCAGCAGCCAAGTATCACTAGCGGGGGGGCTTGCAGATACGCAGTATTTT
.	.	TRBV13	TRBJ2-3	CASSPALGTDTQYF	TGTGCCAGCAGCCCCGCCCTAGGCACAGATACGCAGTATTTT
TRBD1	.	TRBV7-9	TRBJ2-4	CASSGTGRRNIQYF	TGTGCCAGCAGTGGGACAGGGAGGAGGAACATTCAGTACTTC
TRBD1	.	TRBV18	TRBJ1-5	CASSLQGAAQPQHF	TGTGCCAGCTCACTTCAGGGGGCGGCTCAGCCCCAGCATTTT
.	few	TRBV28	TRBJ1-2	CAGSGGFYGYTF	TGTGCCGGTTCGGGGGGATTCTATGGCTACACCTTC
.	few	TRBV5-6	TRBJ1-4	CASSLRGEGEKLFF	TGTGCCAGCAGCTTGCGAGGGGAGGGTGAAAAACTGTTTTTT
TRBD1	.	TRBV6-5	TRBJ2-1	CASSYLQGYEQFF	TGTGCCAGCAGTTATTTACAGGGGTATGAGCAGTTCTTC
.	.	TRBV6-5	TRBJ1-6	CASRQARGGSPLHF	TGTGCCAGCAGGCAGGCCCGCGGAGGATCACCCCTCCACTTT
.	.	TRBV7-2	TRBJ1-1	CASSYTGPTEAFF	TGTGCCAGCAGCTACACAGGCCCCACTGAAGCTTTCTTT
TRBD1	.	TRBV5-1	TRBJ2-7	CASSLWRTGGYEQYF	TGCGCCAGCAGCTTGTGGAGGACAGGGGGCTACGAGCAGTACTTC
.	.	TRBV9	TRBJ2-1	CASSVVAGPGYNEQFF	TGTGCCAGCAGCGTAGTGGCGGGCCCCGGGTACAATGAGCAGTTCTTC